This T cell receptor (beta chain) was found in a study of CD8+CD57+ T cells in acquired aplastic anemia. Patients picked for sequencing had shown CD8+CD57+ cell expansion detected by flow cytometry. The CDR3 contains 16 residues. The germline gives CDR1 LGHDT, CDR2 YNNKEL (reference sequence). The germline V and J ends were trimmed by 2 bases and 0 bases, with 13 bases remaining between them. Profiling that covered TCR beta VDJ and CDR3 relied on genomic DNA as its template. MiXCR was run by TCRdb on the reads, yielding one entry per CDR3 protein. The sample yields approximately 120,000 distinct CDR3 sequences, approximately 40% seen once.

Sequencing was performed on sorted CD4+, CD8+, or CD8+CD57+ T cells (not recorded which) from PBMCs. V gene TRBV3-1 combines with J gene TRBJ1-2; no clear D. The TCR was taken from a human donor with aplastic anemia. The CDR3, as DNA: TGTGCCAGCAGCCAACTATCCCCCCAAGCTAACTATGGCTACACCTTC. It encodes CASSQLSPQANYGYTF. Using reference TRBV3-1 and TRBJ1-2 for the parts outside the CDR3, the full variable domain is DTAVSQTPKYLVTQMGNDKSIKCEQNLGHDTMYWYKQDSKKFLKIMFSYNNKELIINETVPNRFSPKSPDKAHLNLHINSLELGDSAVYFCASSQLSPQANYGYTFGSGTRLTVV.